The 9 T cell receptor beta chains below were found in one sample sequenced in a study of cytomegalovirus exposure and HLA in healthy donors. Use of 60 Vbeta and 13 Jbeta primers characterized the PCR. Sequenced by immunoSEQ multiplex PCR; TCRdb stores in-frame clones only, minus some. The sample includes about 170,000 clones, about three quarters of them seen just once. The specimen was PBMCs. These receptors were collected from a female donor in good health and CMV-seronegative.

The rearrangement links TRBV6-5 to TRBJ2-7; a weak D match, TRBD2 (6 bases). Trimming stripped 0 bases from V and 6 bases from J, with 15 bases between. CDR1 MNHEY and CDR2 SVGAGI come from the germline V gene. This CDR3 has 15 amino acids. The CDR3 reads CASSYSGRDVGEQYF. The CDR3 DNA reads TGTGCCAGCAGTTACTCGGGGCGGGATGTGGGCGAGCAGTACTTC.

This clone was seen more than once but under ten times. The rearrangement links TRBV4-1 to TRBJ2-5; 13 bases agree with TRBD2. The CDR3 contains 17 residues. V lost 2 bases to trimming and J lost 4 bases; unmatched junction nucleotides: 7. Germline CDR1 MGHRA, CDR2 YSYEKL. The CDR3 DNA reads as TGCGCCAGCAGCCAATTACTAGCGGGGGGGCCGGGAGAGACCCAGTACTTC. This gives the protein CASSQLLAGGPGETQYF.

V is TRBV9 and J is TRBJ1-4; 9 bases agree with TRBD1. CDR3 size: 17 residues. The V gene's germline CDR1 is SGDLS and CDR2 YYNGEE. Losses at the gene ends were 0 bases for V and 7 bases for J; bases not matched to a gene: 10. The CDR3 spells CASSVGWTGDNGEKLFF. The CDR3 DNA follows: TGTGCCAGCAGCGTAGGATGGACAGGGGATAATGGTGAAAAACTGTTTTTT. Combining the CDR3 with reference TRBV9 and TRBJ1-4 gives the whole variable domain DSGVTQTPKHLITATGQRVTLRCSPRSGDLSVYWYQQSLDQGLQFLIQYYNGEERAKGNILERFSAQQFPDLHSELNLSSLELGDSALYFCASSVGWTGDNGEKLFFGSGTQLSVL.

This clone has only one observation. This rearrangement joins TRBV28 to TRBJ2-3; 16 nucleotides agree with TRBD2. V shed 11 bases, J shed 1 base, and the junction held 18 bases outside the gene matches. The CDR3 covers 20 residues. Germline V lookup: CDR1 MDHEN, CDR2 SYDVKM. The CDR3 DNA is TGTGCCCACTCGAGTCCGGGACTAGCGGGAGGGCGGGTAGGCACAGATACGCAGTATTTT. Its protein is CAHSSPGLAGGRVGTDTQYF.

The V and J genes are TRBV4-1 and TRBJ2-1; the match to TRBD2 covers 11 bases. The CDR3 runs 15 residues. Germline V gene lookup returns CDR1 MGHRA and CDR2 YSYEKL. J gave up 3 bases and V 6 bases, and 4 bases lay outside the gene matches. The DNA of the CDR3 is TGCGCCAGCAGACTCGGACTAGCGGGCTACAATGAGCAGTTCTTC. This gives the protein CASRLGLAGYNEQFF.

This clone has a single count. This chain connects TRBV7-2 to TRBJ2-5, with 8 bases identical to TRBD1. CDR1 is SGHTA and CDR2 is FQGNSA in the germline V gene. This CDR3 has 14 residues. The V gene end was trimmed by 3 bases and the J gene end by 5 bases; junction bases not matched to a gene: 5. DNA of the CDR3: TGTGCCAGCAGCTTCGGCAGGGGGCGGGAGACCCAGTACTTC. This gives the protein CASSFGRGRETQYF.

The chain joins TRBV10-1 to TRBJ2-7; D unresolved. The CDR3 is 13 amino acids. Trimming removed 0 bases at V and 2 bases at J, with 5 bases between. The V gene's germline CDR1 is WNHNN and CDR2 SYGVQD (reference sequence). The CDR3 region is CASSESQTYEQYF. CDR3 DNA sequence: TGCGCCAGCAGTGAGTCACAGACCTACGAGCAGTACTTC.

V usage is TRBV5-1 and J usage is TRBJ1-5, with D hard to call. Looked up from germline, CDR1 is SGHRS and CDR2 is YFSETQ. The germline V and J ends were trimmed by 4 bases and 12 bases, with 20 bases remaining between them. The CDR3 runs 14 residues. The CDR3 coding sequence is TGCGCCAGCAGCCCGGGAGAGACTGCTTATTACCAGCATTTT. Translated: CASSPGETAYYQHF.

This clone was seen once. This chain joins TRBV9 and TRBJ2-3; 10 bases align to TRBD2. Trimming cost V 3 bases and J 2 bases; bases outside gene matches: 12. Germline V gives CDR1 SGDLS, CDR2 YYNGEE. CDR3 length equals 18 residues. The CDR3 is CASSGTPGTSVNTDTQYF. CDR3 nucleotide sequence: TGTGCCAGCAGCGGGACACCGGGGACTAGCGTAAACACAGATACGCAGTATTTT.